The sequence of this TCR beta chain was determined in a study of T-cell reconstitution after alpha-beta-depleted transplantation in children listed by TCRdb under 2016. Broadly, across the study: Using TCR repertoire profiling, the study followed T-cell immune reconstitution in a quantitative way in children after TCRalphabeta/CD19-depleted allogeneic hematopoietic cell transplantation.

This clonotype was counted at least ten times. Its antigen specificity is not known. No much larger clonotype is one base removed from it; base qualities were not supplied. Between the V and J ends, shortened by 5 bases and 5 bases respectively, the junction contains 10 bases. The CDR3, cysteine through phenylalanine, is 13 amino acids long. Of all the DNA, just the CDR3 is kept, 39 bases in frame from base 1. Sequences MNHEY (CDR1) and SMNVEV (CDR2) are obtained from the germline V gene (reference sequence). The library was made by PCR. Instrument on record: Illumina HiSeq 2500. Molecular barcoding was employed in the preparation of TCR libraries, with unique molecular identifiers being used to normalize TCRbeta repertoire quantification. TCRdb cleaned the public reads at Q25 with fastp, built clones with MiXCR and kept in-frame beta chains. For every CDR3 protein sequence, its rows merge into one entry that carries the most common genes and DNA. Within this sample are 170,000 or so distinct CDR3 sequences, with less than 8% of them counted one time only. The ten largest account for around 3% of the sample.

The receptor comes from a human donor who donated a stem cell graft to a child with Wiskott-Aldrich syndrome. The specimen was PBMCs from the stem cell graft donor, collected from the stem cell graft. This chain is built from TRBV27 and TRBJ1-5; no D gene can be assigned with confidence. The CDR3 sequence is CASSPNSYQPQHF. The nucleotide sequence is given as TGTGCCAGCAGTCCCAACAGTTATCAGCCCCAGCATTTT.